Presented here are 13 T cell receptor beta chains from one specimen sequenced in a study of cytomegalovirus exposure and HLA in healthy donors. 60 Vbeta and 13 Jbeta primers were used in PCR. Sequencing used immunoSEQ multiplex PCR; TCRdb keeps in-frame clones, though not all of them. The sample gives approximately 180,000 clones, roughly 13% of which show up once; less than 8.5% is in the top ten. The sequenced material came from PBMCs. The receptors originated from a man in his fifties in good health and CMV-seropositive.

This clone was observed a few times. This chain joins TRBV10-1 and TRBJ2-2; tentative D call: TRBD1 (5 bases). The germline V gene encodes CDR1 WNHNN and CDR2 SYGVQD (reference sequence). The CDR3 has 13 amino acids. V was pared by 5 bases and J by 6 bases, with 10 bases between. CDR3 sequence reads: CASSFQGSGELFF. CDR3 sequence (DNA): TGCGCCAGCAGTTTCCAGGGATCCGGGGAGCTGTTTTTT.

This clone was seen a few times. The chain is built from TRBV9 and TRBJ1-4; D perhaps matches TRBD1 (5 bases). Trimming shortened V by 5 bases and J by 3 bases, and 14 bases separated the two germline ends. This CDR3 comprises 15 residues. The germline V gene has CDR1 SGDLS and CDR2 YYNGEE. CDR3: CASSPRGISNEKLFF. DNA for the CDR3: TGTGCCAGCAGTCCCCGGGGGATTTCTAATGAAAAACTGTTTTTT.

This clone was seen only a few times. This chain connects TRBV5-1 to TRBJ1-2, with D hard to call. The CDR3 is 14 amino acids. Per germline, CDR1 SGHRS and CDR2 YFSETQ. V lost 4 bases, J lost 2 bases, and 12 bases lay in between. The CDR3 nucleotides are TGCGCCAGCAGCCGCTCCGGTTCGAACTATGGCTACACCTTC. Amino acids: CASSRSGSNYGYTF.

This CDR3 reads CASSDSLAGETQYF. The DNA for the CDR3 is TGTGCCAGCAGTGACTCCCTAGCCGGGGAGACCCAGTACTTC. The genes are TRBV25-1 and TRBJ2-5, with D tentatively TRBD2 (5 bases). The CDR3 has 14 amino acids. V lost 3 bases, J lost 5 bases, and 13 bases lay in between. Germline V lookup: CDR1 MGHDK, CDR2 SYGVNS.

This clone appeared a few times. J is TRBJ1-6 and V is TRBV9; a possible D gene is TRBD1 (5 bases). This CDR3 region has 15 residues. The germline V gene encodes CDR1 SGDLS and CDR2 YYNGEE. V shed 1 base and J shed 7 bases, with 12 bases lying between them. The CDR3 region has the DNA TGTGCCAGCAGCGTAACCTCCCAGGGAAATTCACCCCTCCACTTT. This codes for CASSVTSQGNSPLHF. Supplemented by reference TRBV9 and TRBJ1-6, the full variable domain reads DSGVTQTPKHLITATGQRVTLRCSPRSGDLSVYWYQQSLDQGLQFLIQYYNGEERAKGNILERFSAQQFPDLHSELNLSSLELGDSALYFCASSVTSQGNSPLHFGNGTRLTVT.

V and J are TRBV5-4 and TRBJ2-1; 12 nucleotides match TRBD2. With 4 bases clipped from V and 10 bases from J, the junction kept 9 bases outside the gene matches. CDR1 and CDR2 (germline): SGHNT, YYREEE (reference sequence). The CDR3 length is 15 residues. CDR3 in DNA: TGTGCCAGCAGCCAGCTAGCGGGGGGGATGGGAGAGCAGTTCTTC. This gives the protein CASSQLAGGMGEQFF.

This clone was seen only a few times. V usage is TRBV7-2 and J usage is TRBJ1-2, with D possibly matching TRBD1 (5 bases). The CDR3 loop spans 15 amino acids. V was pared by 4 bases and J by 4 bases, with 16 bases between. Germline loops: CDR1 SGHTA, CDR2 FQGNSA. CDR3: CASSSGRGSSYGYTF. DNA of the CDR3: TGTGCCAGCAGCTCAGGACGGGGGTCGAGCTATGGCTACACCTTC.

This clone appeared a few times. CDR3 nucleotide sequence: TGCGCCAGCAGATTCACCCCAGGGTCTCCAGAGACCCAGTACTTC. Translating it yields CASRFTPGSPETQYF. This chain connects TRBV5-1 to TRBJ2-5; weak D call: TRBD1 (5 bases). V was cut by 5 bases and J by 4 bases, with 18 bases left in between. Germline-derived CDR1 and CDR2 are SGHRS and YFSETQ. This CDR3 contains 15 residues.

V and J are TRBV11-3 and TRBJ2-7; TRBD2 might be the D (6 bases). The V gene's germline CDR1 is SGHNT and CDR2 YENEEA. V lost 5 bases and J lost 1, with 15 bases in between. The CDR3 consists of 15 residues. CDR3 nucleotide sequence: TGTGCCAGCAGCCCCGGGGTAGCGGAGTCCTACGAGCAGTACGTC. Amino acid sequence: CASSPGVAESYEQYV.

The chain recombines TRBV11-3 with TRBJ2-7; D may be TRBD2 (5 bases). Trimming took off 1 base at V and 7 bases at J, with 11 bases between the two ends. This CDR3 is 13 amino acids long. Germline values: CDR1 SGHNT, CDR2 YENEEA. CDR3 DNA: TGTGCCAGCAGCTTAGTTAAGAGAGGGGAGCAGTACTTC. It translates to CASSLVKRGEQYF.

This rearrangement joins TRBV7-2 to TRBJ1-5, with D possibly TRBD1 on 6 matching bases. This CDR3 has 15 amino acids. V lost 2 bases and J lost 6, with 14 bases in between. CDR1 SGHTA and CDR2 FQGNSA come from the germline V gene. DNA for the CDR3: TGTGCCAGCAGCTTAAACGCAGGGGTCGGTCAGCCCCAGCATTTT. Amino acid sequence: CASSLNAGVGQPQHF.

In the case of this clone: The identical CDR3 is also encoded by other nucleotide sequences in the sample. V usage is TRBV30 and J usage is TRBJ1-1; possible D gene TRBD1, 5 bases. Germline CDR1 reads GTSNPN; CDR2 reads SVGIG (reference sequence). The CDR3 covers 14 residues. Deletions cut 0 bases from V and 1 base from J, with 9 bases between. The CDR3 DNA follows: TGTGCCTGGAGTGTTCCGCAGGGGAACACTGAAGCTTTCTTT. Protein sequence: CAWSVPQGNTEAFF. The full variable domain, its missing parts supplied by reference TRBV30 and TRBJ1-1, is SQTIHQWPATLVQPVGSPLSLECTVEGTSNPNLYWYRQAAGRGLQLLFYSVGIGQISSEVPQNLSASRPQDRQFILSSKKLLLSDSGFYLCAWSVPQGNTEAFFGQGTRLTVV.

The chain recombines TRBV2 with TRBJ1-1; D gene unclear. V lost 0 bases and J 10 bases, leaving 15 bases between the germline ends. The CDR3 has 14 residues. Germline CDR1 SNHLY, CDR2 FYNNEI. The CDR3 reads CASSEALLTRGAFF. The CDR3 DNA reads TGTGCCAGCAGTGAAGCGCTTCTAACCCGGGGAGCTTTCTTT.